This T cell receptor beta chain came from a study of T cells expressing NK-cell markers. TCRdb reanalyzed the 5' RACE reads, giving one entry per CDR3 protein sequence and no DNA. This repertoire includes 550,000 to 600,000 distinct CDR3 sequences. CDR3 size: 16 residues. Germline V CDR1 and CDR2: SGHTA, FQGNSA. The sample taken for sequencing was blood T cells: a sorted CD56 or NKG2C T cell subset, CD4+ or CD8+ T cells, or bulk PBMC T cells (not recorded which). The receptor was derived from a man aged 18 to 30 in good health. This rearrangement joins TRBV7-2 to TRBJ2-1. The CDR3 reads CASSLVSGTPYNEQFF. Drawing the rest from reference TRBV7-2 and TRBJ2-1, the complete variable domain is GAGVSQSPSNKVTEKGKDVELRCDPISGHTALYWYRQSLGQGLEFLIYFQGNSAPDKSGLPSDRFSAERTGGSVSTLTIQRTQQEDSAVYLCASSLVSGTPYNEQFFGPGTRLTVL.